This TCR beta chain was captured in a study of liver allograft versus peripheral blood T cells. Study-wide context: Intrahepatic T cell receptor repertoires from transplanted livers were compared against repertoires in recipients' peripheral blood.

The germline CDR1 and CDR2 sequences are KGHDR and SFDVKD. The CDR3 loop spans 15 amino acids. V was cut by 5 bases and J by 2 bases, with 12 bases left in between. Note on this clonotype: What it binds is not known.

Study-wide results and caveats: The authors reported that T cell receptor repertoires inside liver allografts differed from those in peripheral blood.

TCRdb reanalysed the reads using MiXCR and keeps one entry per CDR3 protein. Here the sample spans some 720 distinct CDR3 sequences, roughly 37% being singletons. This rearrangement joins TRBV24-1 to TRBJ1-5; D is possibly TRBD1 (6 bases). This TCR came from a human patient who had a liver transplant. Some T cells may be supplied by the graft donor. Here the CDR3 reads CATSGGGGGNQPQHF. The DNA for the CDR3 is TGTGCCACCAGTGGGGGGGGGGGCGGCAATCAGCCCCAGCATTTT.